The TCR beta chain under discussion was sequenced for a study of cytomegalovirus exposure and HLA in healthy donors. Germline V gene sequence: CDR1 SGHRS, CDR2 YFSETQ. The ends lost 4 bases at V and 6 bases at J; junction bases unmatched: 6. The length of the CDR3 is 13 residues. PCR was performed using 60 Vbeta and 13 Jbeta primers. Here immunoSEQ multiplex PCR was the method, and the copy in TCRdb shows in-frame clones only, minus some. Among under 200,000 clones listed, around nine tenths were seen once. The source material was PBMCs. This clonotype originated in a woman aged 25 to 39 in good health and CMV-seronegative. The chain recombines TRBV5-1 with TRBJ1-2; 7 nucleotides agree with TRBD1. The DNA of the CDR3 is TGCGCCAGCAGCATTGGGACAGTAAATGGCTACACCTTC. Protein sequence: CASSIGTVNGYTF. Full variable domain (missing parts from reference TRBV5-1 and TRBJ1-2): KAGVTQTPRYLIKTRGQQVTLSCSPISGHRSVSWYQQTPGQGLQFLFEYFSETQRNKGNFPGRFSGRQFSNSRSEMNVSTLELGDSALYLCASSIGTVNGYTFGSGTRLTVV.